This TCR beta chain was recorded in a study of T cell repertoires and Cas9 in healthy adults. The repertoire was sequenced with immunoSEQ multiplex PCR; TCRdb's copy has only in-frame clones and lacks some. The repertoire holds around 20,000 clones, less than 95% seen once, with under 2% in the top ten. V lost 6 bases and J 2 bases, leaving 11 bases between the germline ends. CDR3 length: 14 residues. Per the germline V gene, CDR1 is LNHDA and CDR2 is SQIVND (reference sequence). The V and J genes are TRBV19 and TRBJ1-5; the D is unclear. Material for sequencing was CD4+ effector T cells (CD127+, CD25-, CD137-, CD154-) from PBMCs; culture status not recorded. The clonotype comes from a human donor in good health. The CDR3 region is CASRSGQGNQPQHF. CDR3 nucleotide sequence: TGTGCCAGTAGAAGTGGGCAGGGCAATCAGCCCCAGCATTTT.